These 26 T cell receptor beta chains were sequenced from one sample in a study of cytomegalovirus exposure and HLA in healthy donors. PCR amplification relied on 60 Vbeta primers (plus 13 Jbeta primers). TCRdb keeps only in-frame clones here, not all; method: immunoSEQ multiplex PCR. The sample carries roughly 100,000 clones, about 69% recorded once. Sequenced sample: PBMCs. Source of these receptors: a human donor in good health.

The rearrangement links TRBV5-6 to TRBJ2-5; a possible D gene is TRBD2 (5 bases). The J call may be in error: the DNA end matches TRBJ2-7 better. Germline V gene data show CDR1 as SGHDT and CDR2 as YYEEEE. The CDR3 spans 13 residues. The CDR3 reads CASSLVRAYEQYF. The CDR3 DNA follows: TGTGCCAGCAGCTTGGTGCGGGCCTACGAGCAGTACTTC.

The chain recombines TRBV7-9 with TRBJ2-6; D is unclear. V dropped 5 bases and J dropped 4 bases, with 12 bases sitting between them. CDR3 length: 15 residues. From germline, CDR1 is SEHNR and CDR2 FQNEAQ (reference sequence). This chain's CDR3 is CASSPTSPGANVLTF. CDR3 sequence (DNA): TGTGCCAGCAGCCCAACATCTCCCGGGGCCAACGTCCTGACTTTC. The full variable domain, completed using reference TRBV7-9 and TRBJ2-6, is DTGVSQNPRHKITKRGQNVTFRCDPISEHNRLYWYRQTLGQGPEFLTYFQNEAQLEKSRLLSDRFSAERPKGSFSTLEIQRTEQGDSAMYLCASSPTSPGANVLTFGAGSRLTVL.

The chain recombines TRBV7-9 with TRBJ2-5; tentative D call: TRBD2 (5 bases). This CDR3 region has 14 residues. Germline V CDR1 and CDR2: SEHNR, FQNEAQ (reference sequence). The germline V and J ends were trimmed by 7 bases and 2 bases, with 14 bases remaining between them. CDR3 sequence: CASIHEGRQETQYF. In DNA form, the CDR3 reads TGTGCCAGCATCCACGAGGGCAGACAAGAGACCCAGTACTTC.

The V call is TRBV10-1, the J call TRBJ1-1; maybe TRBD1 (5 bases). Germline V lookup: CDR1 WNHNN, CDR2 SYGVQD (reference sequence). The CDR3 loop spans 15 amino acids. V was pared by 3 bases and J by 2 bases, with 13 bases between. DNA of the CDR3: TGCGCCAGCAGTGATTCCGGACACGGTAACACTGAAGCTTTCTTT. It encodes CASSDSGHGNTEAFF.

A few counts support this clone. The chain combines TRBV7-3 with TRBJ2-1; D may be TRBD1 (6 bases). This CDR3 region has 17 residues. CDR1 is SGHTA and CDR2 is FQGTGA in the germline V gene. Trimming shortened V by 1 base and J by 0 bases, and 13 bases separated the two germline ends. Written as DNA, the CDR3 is TGTGCCAGCAGCTTAATGGGGGCCCCCAGCTCCTACAATGAGCAGTTCTTC. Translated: CASSLMGAPSSYNEQFF.

CDR3 DNA: TGTGCCAGCATCCTTGAGGGGGCTAGGTCCTACAATGAGCAGTTCTTC. It codes for CASILEGARSYNEQFF. The J gene is TRBJ2-1, the V gene TRBV7-9; 7 bases are a match to TRBD1. Per germline, CDR1 SEHNR and CDR2 FQNEAQ (reference sequence). V gave up 7 bases and J gave up 1 base; unmatched junction bases: 10. The CDR3 has 16 residues.

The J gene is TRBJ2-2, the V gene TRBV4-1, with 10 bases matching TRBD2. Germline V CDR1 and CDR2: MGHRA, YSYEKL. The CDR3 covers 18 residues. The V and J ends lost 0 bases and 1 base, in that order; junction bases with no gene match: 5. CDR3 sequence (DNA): TGCGCCAGCAGCCAAGAAAGATTAGCGGGAGGGAACACCGGGGAGCTGTTTTTT. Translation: CASSQERLAGGNTGELFF.

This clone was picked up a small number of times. CDR3 sequence (DNA): TGTGCCACCGGAGGGCCGGGGAATTCACCCCTCCACTTT. Translated, it gives CATGGPGNSPLHF. V and J are TRBV19 and TRBJ1-6; D call uncertain. This CDR3 is built from 13 residues. With 10 bases removed from V and 7 bases from J, the gap between germline ends came to 14 bases. Germline V gene sequence: CDR1 LNHDA, CDR2 SQIVND (reference sequence). Using reference TRBV19 and TRBJ1-6 for the parts outside the CDR3, the full variable domain is DGGITQSPKYLFRKEGQNVTLSCEQNLNHDAMYWYRQDPGQGLRLIYYSQIVNDFQKGDIAEGYSVSREKKESFPLTVTSAQKNPTAFYLCATGGPGNSPLHFGNGTRLTVT.

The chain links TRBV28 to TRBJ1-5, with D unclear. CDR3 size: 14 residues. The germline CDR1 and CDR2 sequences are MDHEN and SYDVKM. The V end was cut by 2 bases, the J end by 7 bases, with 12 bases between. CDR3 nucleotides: TGTGCCAGCAGTTTAAATGGCCTGATCCAGCCCCAGCATTTT. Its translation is CASSLNGLIQPQHF.

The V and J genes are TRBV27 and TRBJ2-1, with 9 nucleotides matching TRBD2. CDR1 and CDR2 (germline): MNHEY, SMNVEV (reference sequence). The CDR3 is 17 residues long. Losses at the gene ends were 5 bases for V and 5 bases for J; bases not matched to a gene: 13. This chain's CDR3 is CASSPRVAGVMHNEQFF. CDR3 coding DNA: TGTGCCAGCAGTCCTCGGGTAGCGGGAGTAATGCACAATGAGCAGTTCTTC.

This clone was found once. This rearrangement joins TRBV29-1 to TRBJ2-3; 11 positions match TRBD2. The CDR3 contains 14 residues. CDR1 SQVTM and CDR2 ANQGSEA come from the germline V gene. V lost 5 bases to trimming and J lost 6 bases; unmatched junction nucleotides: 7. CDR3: CSVFSGRALDTQYF. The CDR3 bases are TGCAGCGTTTTTAGCGGGAGGGCCCTGGATACGCAGTATTTT.

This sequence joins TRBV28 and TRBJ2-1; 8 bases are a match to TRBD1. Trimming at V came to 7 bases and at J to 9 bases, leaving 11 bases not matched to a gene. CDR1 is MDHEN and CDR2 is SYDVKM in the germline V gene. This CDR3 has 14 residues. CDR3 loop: CASNTRTGYFEQFF. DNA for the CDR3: TGTGCCAGCAATACTAGGACAGGGTATTTTGAGCAGTTCTTC.

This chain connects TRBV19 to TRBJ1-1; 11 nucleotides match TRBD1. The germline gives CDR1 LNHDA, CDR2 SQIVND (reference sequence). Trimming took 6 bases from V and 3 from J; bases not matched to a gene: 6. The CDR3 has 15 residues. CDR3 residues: CASRDRGRRDTEAFF. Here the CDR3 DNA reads TGTGCCAGTAGGGACAGGGGGCGCCGGGACACTGAAGCTTTCTTT. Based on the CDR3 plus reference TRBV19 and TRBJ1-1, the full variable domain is DGGITQSPKYLFRKEGQNVTLSCEQNLNHDAMYWYRQDPGQGLRLIYYSQIVNDFQKGDIAEGYSVSREKKESFPLTVTSAQKNPTAFYLCASRDRGRRDTEAFFGQGTRLTVV.

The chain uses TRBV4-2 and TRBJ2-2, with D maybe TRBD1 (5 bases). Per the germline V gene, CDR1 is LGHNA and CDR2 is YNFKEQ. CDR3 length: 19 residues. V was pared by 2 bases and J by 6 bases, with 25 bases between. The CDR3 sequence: CASSQRITPDTYDPGELFF. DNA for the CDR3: TGTGCCAGCAGCCAACGGATTACCCCGGACACCTATGATCCCGGGGAGCTGTTTTTT.

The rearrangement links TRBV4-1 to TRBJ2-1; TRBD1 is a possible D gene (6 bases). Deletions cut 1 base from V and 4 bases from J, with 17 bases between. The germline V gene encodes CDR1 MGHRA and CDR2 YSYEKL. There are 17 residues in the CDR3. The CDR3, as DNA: TGCGCCAGCAGCCAAGGGCAGGGGCATCTAACGTACAATGAGCAGTTCTTC. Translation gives CASSQGQGHLTYNEQFF.

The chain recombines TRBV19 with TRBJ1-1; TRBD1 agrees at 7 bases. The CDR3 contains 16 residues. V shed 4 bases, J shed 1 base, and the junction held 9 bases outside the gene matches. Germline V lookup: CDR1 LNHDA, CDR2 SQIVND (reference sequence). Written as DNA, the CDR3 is TGTGCCAGTAGTAAAACAGGGGCGCCGACGAACACTGAAGCTTTCTTT. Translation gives CASSKTGAPTNTEAFF.

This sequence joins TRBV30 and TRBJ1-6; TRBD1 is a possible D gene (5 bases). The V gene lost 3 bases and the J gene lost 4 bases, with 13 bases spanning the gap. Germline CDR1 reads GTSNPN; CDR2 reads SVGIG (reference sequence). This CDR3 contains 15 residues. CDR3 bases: TGTGCCTGGAGGTTGTGGGGCCGGTATAATTCACCCCTCCACTTT. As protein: CAWRLWGRYNSPLHF.

The CDR3 bases are TGTGCCAGTGGACAGGGAAATAATGAAAAACTGTTTTTT. Translating it yields CASGQGNNEKLFF. The chain combines TRBV28 with TRBJ1-4; TRBD1 aligns across 8 bases. The CDR3 is made up of 13 amino acids. Germline V gives CDR1 MDHEN, CDR2 SYDVKM. V was clipped by 9 bases and J by 4 bases; unmatched bases: 4.

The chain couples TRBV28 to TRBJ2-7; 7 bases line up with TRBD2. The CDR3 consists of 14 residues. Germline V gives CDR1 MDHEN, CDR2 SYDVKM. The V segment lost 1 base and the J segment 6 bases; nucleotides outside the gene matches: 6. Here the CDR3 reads CASSLSRGGSEQYF. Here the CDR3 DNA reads TGTGCCAGCAGTTTATCTCGAGGCGGGAGCGAGCAGTACTTC.

CDR3 coding DNA: TGTGCCAGCAGCTTTACAGGGCGGACAGGAAGGAATGAGCAGTTCTTC. Translation: CASSFTGRTGRNEQFF. The chain uses TRBV7-6 and TRBJ2-1; 7 bases agree with TRBD1. After removal of 3 bases from V and 7 bases from J, the junction contained 12 bases not matched to a gene. Germline V gene lookup returns CDR1 SGHVS and CDR2 FNYEAQ. The length of the CDR3 is 16 residues.

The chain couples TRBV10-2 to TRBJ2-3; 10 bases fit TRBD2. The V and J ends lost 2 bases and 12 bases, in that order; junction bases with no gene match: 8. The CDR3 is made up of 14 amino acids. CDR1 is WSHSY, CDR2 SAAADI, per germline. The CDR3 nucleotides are TGCGCCAGCAGTGAGGGGCTAGCGGGAGCGGTCCAGTATTTT. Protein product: CASSEGLAGAVQYF.

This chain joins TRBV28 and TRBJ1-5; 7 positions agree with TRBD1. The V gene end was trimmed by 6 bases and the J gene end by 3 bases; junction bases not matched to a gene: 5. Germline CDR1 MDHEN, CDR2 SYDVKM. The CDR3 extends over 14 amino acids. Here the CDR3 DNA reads TGTGCCAGCAGCCGACAGGGAGACAATCAGCCCCAGCATTTT. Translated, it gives CASSRQGDNQPQHF.

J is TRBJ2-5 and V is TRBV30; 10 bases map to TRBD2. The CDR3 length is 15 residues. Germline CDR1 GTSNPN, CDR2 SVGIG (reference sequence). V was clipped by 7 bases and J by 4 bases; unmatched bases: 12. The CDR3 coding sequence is TGTGCCTTGGAGGTGGCACTAGCGGGAAGAGAGACCCAGTACTTC. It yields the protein CALEVALAGRETQYF.

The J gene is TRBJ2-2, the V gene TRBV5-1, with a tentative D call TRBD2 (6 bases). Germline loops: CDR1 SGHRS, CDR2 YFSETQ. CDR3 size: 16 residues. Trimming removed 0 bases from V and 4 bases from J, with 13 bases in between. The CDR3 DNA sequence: TGCGCCAGCAGCTTGGCCGCGGGGTTGGTCACCGGGGAGCTGTTTTTT. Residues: CASSLAAGLVTGELFF.

The CDR3 region is CASSGTGGNSRTGELFF. CDR3 coding DNA: TGTGCCAGCAGCGGGACAGGGGGCAATTCTCGCACCGGGGAGCTGTTTTTT. V gene TRBV9 combines with J gene TRBJ2-2, with 11 nucleotides matching TRBD1. This CDR3 spans 17 amino acids. With 3 bases clipped from V and 4 bases from J, the junction kept 8 bases outside the gene matches. Germline lookup yields CDR1 SGDLS and CDR2 YYNGEE.

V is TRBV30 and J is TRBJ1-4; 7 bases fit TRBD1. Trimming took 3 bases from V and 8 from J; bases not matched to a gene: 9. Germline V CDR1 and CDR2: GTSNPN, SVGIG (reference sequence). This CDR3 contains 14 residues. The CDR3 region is CAWSTGAGGEKLFF. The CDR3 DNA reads TGTGCCTGGAGCACAGGGGCGGGGGGGGAAAAACTGTTTTTT.